A single sample gave rise to the 18 T cell receptor beta chains below, sequenced in a study of T cells after yellow fever vaccination. Using its own MiXCR run on the 5' RACE reads, TCRdb lists one record per CDR3 protein. In the table there are 450,000 to 600,000 distinct CDR3 sequences, less than 20% of which are singletons. This sample comprised PBMCs, obtained 4 to 6 days after the first yellow fever vaccination. The receptors originated from a man aged 18 to 29 who received the YFV17D yellow fever vaccine.

The CDR3 coding sequence is TGTGCCAGCAGTCACAGGTTAGGCGGGTCCTACGAGCAGTACGTC. Protein: CASSHRLGGSYEQYV. V and J are TRBV21-1 and TRBJ2-7; TRBD1 is the table's D call and was not checked against the DNA. TRBV21-1 is listed as a pseudogene. The CDR3 extends over 15 amino acids.

CDR3 amino acids: CASSFQGAIYEQYF. DNA of the CDR3: TGTGCCAGCAGTTTTCAGGGGGCCATCTACGAGCAGTACTTC. The rearrangement uses TRBV12-3 or TRBV12-4 and TRBJ2-7, with 8 bases aligning to TRBD1. The CDR3 loop spans 14 amino acids. Trimming removed 3 bases from V and 3 bases from J; junction bases left unmatched: 4.

Ten or more counts support this clonotype. V usage is TRBV29-1 and J usage is TRBJ2-3; D is unresolved. V gave up 3 bases and J gave up 1 base, with 11 bases separating them. Germline assignment: CDR1 SQVTM and CDR2 ANQGSEA. This CDR3 is 14 amino acids long. The CDR3: CSVESPAGTDTQYF. In DNA, the CDR3 is TGCAGCGTTGAGTCTCCTGCCGGCACAGATACGCAGTATTTT.

The chain links TRBV2 to TRBJ2-3; 8 bases are shared with TRBD1. This CDR3 contains 11 residues. V shed 6 bases, J shed 12 bases, and the junction held 5 bases outside the gene matches. Per the germline V gene, CDR1 is SNHLY and CDR2 is FYNNEI. Written as DNA, the CDR3 is TGTGCCAGCAGGGACAGGGATAAACAGTATTTT. Amino acid sequence: CASRDRDKQYF. Looking up the rest from reference TRBV2 and TRBJ2-3 gives the full variable domain: EPEVTQTPSHQVTQMGQEVILRCVPISNHLYFYWYRQILGQKVEFLVSFYNNEISEKSEIFDDQFSVERPDGSNFTLKIRSTKLEDSAMYFCASRDRDKQYFGPGTRLTVL.

This clonotype has more than one count but fewer than ten. The chain uses TRBV19 and TRBJ2-3; tentative D call: TRBD2 (6 bases). Between the trimmed V and J ends, which lost 6 bases and 0 bases, there was a span of 16 bases. The CDR3 runs 16 residues. The germline gives CDR1 LNHDA, CDR2 SQIVND (reference sequence). The DNA of the CDR3 is TGTGCCAGTAGAGACTTAGGAGGGGCGAGCACAGATACGCAGTATTTT. As protein: CASRDLGGASTDTQYF. The full variable domain, its missing parts supplied by reference TRBV19 and TRBJ2-3, is DGGITQSPKYLFRKEGQNVTLSCEQNLNHDAMYWYRQDPGQGLRLIYYSQIVNDFQKGDIAEGYSVSREKKESFPLTVTSAQKNPTAFYLCASRDLGGASTDTQYFGPGTRLTVL.

The chain has TRBV10-3 and TRBJ2-7; 9 nucleotides match TRBD1. The CDR3 runs to 14 residues. From germline, CDR1 is ENHRY and CDR2 SYGVKD. With V trimmed by 2 bases and J by 5 bases, 4 bases remained unmatched. The CDR3 here is CAISEPRTGDEQYF. In nucleotides, the CDR3 is TGTGCCATCAGTGAGCCTCGGACAGGGGACGAGCAGTACTTC.

This clonotype was counted a few times. The chain carries TRBV5-1 and TRBJ2-1; 8 bases fit TRBD1. Germline V gene data show CDR1 as SGHRS and CDR2 as YFSETQ. The ends lost 3 bases at V and 2 bases at J; junction bases unmatched: 4. CDR3 length: 15 amino acids. CDR3: CASSYGQGAYNEQFF. DNA for the CDR3: TGCGCCAGCAGCTACGGACAGGGAGCCTACAATGAGCAGTTCTTC.

This chain connects TRBV3-1 to TRBJ2-5, with D perhaps being TRBD1 or TRBD2 (6 bases each). The CDR3 is made up of 15 amino acids. The V gene lost 4 bases and the J gene lost 0 bases, with 12 bases spanning the gap. Germline V CDR1 and CDR2: LGHDT, YNNKEL (reference sequence). CDR3 sequence (DNA): TGTGCCAGCAGCCGGGGGGACAACTACCAAGAGACCCAGTACTTC. It yields the protein CASSRGDNYQETQYF.

This clonotype was seen a single time. J is TRBJ2-5 and V is TRBV20-1; 9 bases align to TRBD1. Germline V gene sequence: CDR1 DFQATT, CDR2 SNEGSKA (reference sequence). CDR3 length: 13 residues. J lost 5 bases, V lost 5 bases, and 6 bases had no gene match. CDR3 residues: CSAYKGTGETQYF. CDR3 coding DNA: TGCAGTGCTTACAAGGGGACAGGGGAGACCCAGTACTTC.

V and J are TRBV5-1 and TRBJ2-2; 8 bases match TRBD1. Germline V gene lookup returns CDR1 SGHRS and CDR2 YFSETQ. V trimming: 4 bases; J trimming: 6 bases; junction bases outside the gene matches: 11. The CDR3 spans 16 residues. The CDR3: CASSTTGVGVAGELFF. The CDR3 DNA reads as TGCGCCAGCAGCACGACAGGGGTCGGTGTAGCCGGGGAGCTGTTTTTT.

V and J are TRBV6-5 and TRBJ2-3; 9 bases line up with TRBD1. CDR3 length equals 16 residues. J gave up 5 bases and V 0 bases, and 6 bases lay outside the gene matches. Germline V lookup: CDR1 MNHEY, CDR2 SVGAGI. CDR3 nucleotides: TGTGCCAGCAGTTACTCGACCGGGACAGGGTTAGATACGCAGTATTTT. Protein product: CASSYSTGTGLDTQYF.

In this sample, this clonotype turned up a few times. The chain employs TRBV28 and TRBJ2-3; possible D gene TRBD2, 5 bases. V dropped 9 bases and J dropped 9 bases, with 28 bases sitting between them. The germline V gene has CDR1 MDHEN and CDR2 SYDVKM. CDR3 length equals 16 residues. The CDR3 loop is CASSNAGPLTQLTQYF. The CDR3 bases are TGTGCCAGTTCTAACGCGGGCCCCTTGACACAATTGACGCAGTATTTT.

This clonotype was picked up a small number of times. CDR3 residues: CASSPRDYGPDTQYF. CDR3 in DNA: TGTGCCAGCAGCCCCCGGGACTATGGTCCTGATACGCAGTATTTT. J is TRBJ2-3 and V is TRBV3-1, with 7 positions matching TRBD2. The CDR3 spans 15 residues. Germline V gene data show CDR1 as LGHDT and CDR2 as YNNKEL (reference sequence). Unmatched junction bases numbered 10, after V lost 4 bases and J lost 6 bases.

This clonotype was found a few times. The J gene is TRBJ2-1, the V gene TRBV28, with 8 bases aligning to TRBD2. This CDR3 has 16 residues. V lost 6 bases, J lost 6 bases, and 13 bases stayed unmatched. Germline assignment: CDR1 MDHEN and CDR2 SYDVKM. This CDR3 reads CASSPTSVGTGNEQFF. The CDR3 nucleotides read TGTGCCAGCAGCCCGACTAGCGTAGGGACGGGCAATGAGCAGTTCTTC.

The chain has TRBV5-1 and TRBJ2-1, with TRBD2 identical over 9 bases. There are 15 residues in the CDR3. The V and J ends lost 0 bases and 9 bases, in that order; junction bases with no gene match: 7. In germline, CDR1 is SGHRS, CDR2 YFSETQ. CDR3 residues: CASSLAWTSVREQFF. The CDR3 bases are TGCGCCAGCAGCTTGGCTTGGACTAGCGTCCGTGAGCAGTTCTTC.

The chain is built from TRBV20-1 and TRBJ2-1, with 8 nucleotides matching TRBD2. This CDR3 has 15 amino acids. V lost 0 bases, J lost 5 bases, and 6 bases stayed unmatched. CDR1 is DFQATT, CDR2 SNEGSKA, per germline (reference sequence). The CDR3 is CSARDSAGGHNEQFF. The CDR3 DNA reads as TGCAGTGCTAGAGATAGCGCGGGGGGACACAATGAGCAGTTCTTC.

The rearrangement uses TRBV28 and TRBJ1-1; TRBD1 matches at 7 bases. CDR1 and CDR2 from the germline V gene are MDHEN and SYDVKM. V lost 4 bases, J lost 5 bases, and 7 bases stayed unmatched. The CDR3 extends over 14 amino acids. The chain's CDR3 is CASSSGGTETEAFF. The CDR3 nucleotides read TGTGCCAGCAGTTCAGGGGGTACAGAGACTGAAGCTTTCTTT.

CDR3 amino acids: CASSGEGAFF. The CDR3 DNA reads as TGTGCCAGCAGTGGGGAGGGTGCTTTCTTT. This rearrangement joins TRBV2 to TRBJ1-1; no clear D. Trimming left V 4 bases short and J 11 bases short, with 8 bases between. The CDR3 runs 10 residues. Germline V gives CDR1 SNHLY, CDR2 FYNNEI.